This TCR beta chain was sequenced in a study of OX40 agonist ivuxolimab in advanced cancers. Here immunoSEQ multiplex PCR was the method, and the copy in TCRdb shows in-frame clones only, minus some. The sample holds about 3,000 clones, just over 75% seen once. Per the germline V gene, CDR1 is SQVTM and CDR2 is ANQGSEA. The CDR3 extends over 13 amino acids. V was shortened by 1 base and J by 1 base, with 8 bases between the two germline ends. Note on this clone: Its matching antigen is unknown.

Broader study findings: Patients with a partial response at 0.1-3.0 mg/kg had among the lowest clonal expansion.

The sequence was collected from an adult with an advanced solid tumor such as melanoma, head and neck, liver or kidney cancer. The chain links TRBV29-1 to TRBJ2-7; TRBD1 is a possible D gene (5 bases). Sequencing used CD4+ or CD8+ T cells sorted from blood, obtained in a trial of the OX40 agonist ivuxolimab. CDR3 sequence reads: CSVEGGMSYEQYF. DNA for the CDR3: TGCAGCGTTGAAGGGGGCATGTCCTACGAGCAGTACTTC.